The T cell receptor beta chain described here comes from a study of control samples from healthy donors and cancer patients. Sequencing was performed with immunoSEQ multiplex PCR; in TCRdb, only in-frame clones are kept and a portion is missing. Of under 100,000 clones detected, about 87% appear once; the ten largest clones hold about 15%. This clone has only one observation. The V and J ends lost 3 bases and 5 bases, in that order; junction bases with no gene match: 3. This CDR3 has 13 residues. The germline V gene has CDR1 KGHSH and CDR2 LQKENI. The rearrangement links TRBV18 to TRBJ2-7; 8 bases line up with TRBD2. Sequenced sample: blood. This receptor was obtained from a woman in her 70s in good health. Written as DNA, the CDR3 is TGTGCCAGCTCACCCGGGGGGGCCCACGAGCAGTACTTC. It encodes CASSPGGAHEQYF.